The rows below give T cell receptor beta chains drawn from one sample of a study of blood T cell repertoires in COVID-19. The table came from immunoSEQ multiplex PCR; TCRdb's copy has only in-frame clones and leaves some out. The sample records just over 300,000 clones, roughly 90% being singletons. Material: peripheral blood. Source of these receptors: a man aged 18 to 35 with active or convalescent COVID-19. Each CDR3 is given with its conserved first and last residue. D genes are given only for firm matches. For some rows the clone size is stated as once, few or many, or as a class when expanded; others skip it.

TRBD2 | - | TRBJ2-7 | TRBV6-2/TRBV6-3 | CASSLAGGSYEQYF | TGTGCCAGCAGTTTAGCGGGAGGATCCTACGAGCAGTACTTC
- | - | TRBJ1-4 | TRBV2 | CASSEEWGTNEKLFF | TGTGCCAGCAGTGAAGAATGGGGCACTAATGAAAAACTGTTTTTT
- | - | TRBJ2-7 | TRBV15 | CATSRAGARTSYEQYF | TGTGCCACCAGCAGAGCTGGGGCGCGAACCTCCTACGAGCAGTACTTC
- | - | TRBJ1-2 | TRBV18 | CASSPVGFPANYGYTF | TGTGCCAGCTCACCCGTCGGTTTTCCGGCTAACTATGGCTACACCTTC
- | - | TRBJ2-5 | TRBV4-1 | CASSQILLRKETQYF | TGCGCCAGCAGCCAAATACTTCTACGTAAAGAGACCCAGTACTTC
- | - | TRBJ1-2 | TRBV5-1 | CASSLGWERGGYTF | TGCGCCAGCAGCCTGGGATGGGAGAGAGGTGGCTACACCTTC
- | - | TRBJ2-3 | TRBV11-2 | CASSWTYTDTQYF | TGTGCCAGCAGCTGGACTTACACAGATACGCAGTATTTT
- | once | TRBJ2-7 | TRBV6-2/TRBV6-3 | CASSYRPTDPSYEQYF | TGTGCCAGCAGTTACCGTCCGACAGACCCGTCCTACGAGCAGTACTTC
- | - | TRBJ1-2 | TRBV27 | CASSLVPGDGTYGYTF | TGTGCCAGCAGTTTAGTGCCAGGGGACGGAACCTATGGCTACACCTTC
- | - | TRBJ1-6 | TRBV27 | CASSYRTYGYNSPLHF | TGTGCCAGCAGTTACCGGACTTATGGCTATAATTCACCCCTCCACTTT
TRBD1 | once | TRBJ1-5 | TRBV4-1 | CASSQLTGGRQPQHF | TGCGCCAGCAGCCAATTAACAGGGGGGAGGCAGCCCCAGCATTTT
TRBD2 | - | TRBJ2-5 | TRBV29-1 | CSVGWGGVETQYF | TGCAGCGTTGGCTGGGGGGGGGTGGAGACCCAGTACTTC
- | - | TRBJ1-2 | TRBV19 | CASTTEGVGYTF | TGTGCCAGTACCACGGAAGGGGTTGGCTACACCTTC
- | - | TRBJ2-2 | TRBV21-1 | CASSKNTGRVSGELFF | TGTGCCAGCAGCAAAAATACGGGAAGGGTATCCGGGGAGCTGTTTTTT
- | - | TRBJ2-5 | TRBV7-2 | CASSSHPGTKETQYF | TGTGCCAGCAGCTCCCACCCCGGGACAAAAGAGACCCAGTACTTC
- | - | TRBJ2-3 | TRBV2 | CASSEQAGLGNTQYF | TGTGCCAGCAGTGAACAGGCGGGGCTGGGGAATACGCAGTATTTT
TRBD1 | once | TRBJ2-1 | TRBV10-3 | CAISEQGVQFF | TGTGCCATCAGTGAGCAGGGGGTGCAGTTCTTC
TRBD1 | - | TRBJ1-2 | TRBV4-3 | CASSQARDSYGYTF | TGCGCCAGCAGCCAAGCGCGGGACAGCTATGGCTACACCTTC
TRBD2 | - | TRBJ2-7 | TRBV28 | CASNSGRAGEQYF | TGTGCCAGCAATAGCGGGAGGGCAGGAGAGCAGTACTTC
- | once | TRBJ2-1 | TRBV5-1 | CASSLASGRWTASYNEQFF | TGCGCCAGCAGCTTGGCCTCTGGACGTTGGACAGCCTCCTACAATGAGCAGTTCTTC
- | - | TRBJ2-2 | TRBV7-9 | CASSLEIDTGELFF | TGTGCCAGCAGCCTAGAGATAGACACCGGGGAGCTGTTTTTT
- | - | TRBJ1-1 | TRBV7-6 | CASSSGLENTEAFF | TGTGCCAGCAGTTCAGGGTTGGAGAACACTGAAGCTTTCTTT
TRBD1 | - | TRBJ1-5 | TRBV28 | CASSLAGTGSFDYWQPQHF | TGTGCCAGCAGTTTAGCCGGGACAGGGTCCTTCGATTACTGGCAGCCCCAGCATTTT
TRBD2 | - | TRBJ2-3 | TRBV29-1 | CSVAGTSGTTDTQYF | TGCAGCGTTGCCGGGACTAGCGGGACTACAGATACGCAGTATTTT
- | - | TRBJ2-3 | TRBV27 | CASSFSQTGLRTDTQYF | TGTGCCAGCAGTTTTTCCCAGACAGGACTCCGCACAGATACGCAGTATTTT
- | - | TRBJ1-5 | TRBV21-1 | CASSNRKGLSNQPQHF | TGTGCCAGCAGCAATAGGAAGGGGTTGAGCAATCAGCCCCAGCATTTT
TRBD1 | - | TRBJ2-2 | TRBV7-2 | CASSSLGQGANTGELFF | TGTGCCAGCAGCTCCTTGGGGCAGGGGGCTAACACCGGGGAGCTGTTTTTT
- | - | TRBJ1-2 | TRBV7-2 | CASSQQLNYGYTF | TGTGCCAGCAGCCAACAGCTAAACTATGGCTACACCTTC
TRBD1 | - | TRBJ2-2 | TRBV28 | CASMDRANTGELFF | TGTGCCAGCATGGACAGGGCGAACACCGGGGAGCTGTTTTTT
- | - | TRBJ2-2 | TRBV18 | CASSPGRTGELFF | TGTGCCAGCTCACCGGGGCGGACCGGGGAGCTGTTTTTT
TRBD2 | - | TRBJ2-3 | TRBV19 | CASSPGLAGGSSTDTQYF | TGTGCCAGTAGTCCTGGACTAGCGGGGGGTTCTAGCACAGATACGCAGTATTTT
TRBD1 | - | TRBJ2-1 | TRBV19 | CASSQFDRVYNEQFF | TGTGCCAGTAGCCAATTCGACAGGGTGTACAATGAGCAGTTCTTC
TRBD1 | - | TRBJ1-2 | TRBV27 | CASSLSPYRGSGYGYTF | TGTGCCAGCAGTTTATCTCCATACAGGGGATCAGGGTATGGCTACACCTTC
- | - | TRBJ2-5 | TRBV27 | CASSFAGSTKETQYF | TGTGCCAGCAGTTTCGCAGGGTCTACGAAAGAGACCCAGTACTTC
- | - | TRBJ2-5 | TRBV15 | CATSRRAVATVTETQYF | TGTGCCACCAGCAGACGAGCGGTGGCTACTGTGACTGAGACCCAGTACTTC
- | - | TRBJ2-5 | TRBV12-3/TRBV12-4 | CASSLDYQETQYF | TGTGCCAGCAGTTTAGACTACCAAGAGACCCAGTACTTC
- | - | TRBJ2-3 | TRBV4-1 | CASSQGTGTDTQYF | TGCGCCAGCAGCCAAGGGACAGGCACAGATACGCAGTATTTT